Shown below are 27 T cell receptor beta chains from a single sample sequenced in a study of beta chain features in type 1 diabetes. General study findings and limits: Within each of all four CD4+ subsets, Type 1 diabetes patients had TCRB CDR3s that were moderately but significantly shorter.

Expressed TCRB transcripts were sequenced because the isolated RNA had all been reverse transcribed beforehand. Libraries were prepared by immunoSEQ multiplex PCR; TCRdb keeps only in-frame clonotypes and omits some of them. There are some 350,000 clones in the sample; 9.6% occur only once, and roughly 0.54% lies in the top ten. These TCRs are of unknown antigen specificity. The sample taken for sequencing was central memory CD4+ T cells from blood. These receptors all come from a man between 25 and 39 years old with type 1 diabetes.

In this sample, this clone turned up many times. V is TRBV7-9 and J is TRBJ2-3, with 10 bases identical to TRBD2. CDR1 is SEHNR and CDR2 is FQNEAQ in the germline V gene (reference sequence). The V and J ends lost 1 base and 7 bases, in that order; junction bases with no gene match: 5. The CDR3 spans 15 residues. The CDR3 sequence is CASSLDLAGANTQYF. The CDR3 DNA reads TGTGCCAGCAGCTTAGACCTAGCGGGGGCCAATACGCAGTATTTT.

A few counts support this clone. The chain employs TRBV11-3 and TRBJ2-3, with D possibly being TRBD2 (6 bases). The germline CDR1 and CDR2 sequences are SGHNT and YENEEA. V was pared by 0 bases and J by 0 bases, with 13 bases between. CDR3 length: 17 residues. The CDR3 here is CASSLDGGYTSTDTQYF. The CDR3 DNA is TGTGCCAGCAGCTTAGACGGGGGTTACACTAGCACAGATACGCAGTATTTT.

The V and J genes are TRBV27 and TRBJ2-7; possibly TRBD1 for D (7 bases). This CDR3 spans 14 amino acids. The germline gives CDR1 MNHEY, CDR2 SMNVEV (reference sequence). V dropped 6 bases and J dropped 1 base, with 13 bases sitting between them. The CDR3 reads CASRRQGGSYEQYF. CDR3 DNA: TGTGCCAGCAGGCGACAGGGAGGATCCTACGAGCAGTACTTC.

This clone has just a few counts. The V gene is TRBV7-2, the J gene TRBJ2-1; 9 nucleotides line up with TRBD2. CDR3 length: 17 amino acids. CDR1 is SGHTA and CDR2 is FQGNSA in the germline V gene. V shed 5 bases and J 4 bases; nucleotides not matched to a gene: 12. CDR3 sequence: CASSLDISGRVYNEQFF. The CDR3 coding sequence is TGTGCCAGCAGCCTCGACATTAGCGGGAGAGTTTACAATGAGCAGTTCTTC.

This clone turned up a few times. The rearrangement uses TRBV5-1 and TRBJ2-3; D is unresolved. With 4 bases removed from V and 2 bases from J, the gap between germline ends came to 17 bases. In germline, CDR1 is SGHRS, CDR2 YFSETQ. The CDR3 totals 16 residues. The CDR3 loop is CASSEELVPSTDTQYF. The CDR3 DNA is TGCGCCAGCAGCGAGGAGCTGGTGCCTTCCACAGATACGCAGTATTTT.

This clone has more than one count but fewer than ten. V gene TRBV7-9 combines with J gene TRBJ2-7; 7 bases line up with TRBD1. The V gene end was trimmed by 2 bases and the J gene end by 4 bases; junction bases not matched to a gene: 8. The germline V gene has CDR1 SEHNR and CDR2 FQNEAQ (reference sequence). The CDR3 covers 15 residues. The CDR3 protein is CASSLFGTDPYEQYF. The CDR3 DNA reads as TGTGCCAGCAGCTTATTCGGGACAGACCCATACGAGCAGTACTTC.

This clone was observed a few times. The chain has TRBV28 and TRBJ2-5; D is undetermined. Germline V gene data show CDR1 as MDHEN and CDR2 as SYDVKM. V was pared by 4 bases and J by 2 bases, with 17 bases between. The CDR3 totals 16 residues. In nucleotides, the CDR3 is TGTGCCAGCAGTTCCTACCTGTCATTAAGACAAGAGACCCAGTACTTC. Protein product: CASSSYLSLRQETQYF. The complete variable domain, with remaining parts taken from reference TRBV28 and TRBJ2-5, reads DVKVTQSSRYLVKRTGEKVFLECVQDMDHENMFWYRQDPGLGLRLIYFSYDVKMKEKGDIPEGYSVSREKKERFSLILESASTNQTSMYLCASSSYLSLRQETQYFGPGTRLLVL.

This clone was detected many times. A junction boundary mismatches the germline segment, possibly from a read error. The chain couples TRBV28 to TRBJ2-7, with 9 bases aligning to TRBD1. The CDR3 spans 12 residues. Germline V gene sequence: CDR1 MDHEN, CDR2 SYDVKM. CDR3 DNA sequence: TGTGCCAGCAGTCTCATGGGCGGGACAGGGTCGTTC. Translated, it gives CASSLMGGTGSF.

The chain recombines TRBV28 with TRBJ2-7; no definite D call. This CDR3 contains 12 residues. Per the germline V gene, CDR1 is MDHEN and CDR2 is SYDVKM. Trimming left V 5 bases short and J 3 bases short, with 8 bases between. CDR3 nucleotides: TGTGCCAGCAGTCTAGGTAACTACGAGCAGTACTTC. Protein product: CASSLGNYEQYF. The whole variable domain, filled in from reference TRBV28 and TRBJ2-7, reads DVKVTQSSRYLVKRTGEKVFLECVQDMDHENMFWYRQDPGLGLRLIYFSYDVKMKEKGDIPEGYSVSREKKERFSLILESASTNQTSMYLCASSLGNYEQYFGPGTRLTVT.

This clone was detected a few times. The gene calls are TRBV7-2 and TRBJ2-2; 8 bases line up with TRBD1. The V and J ends lost 5 bases and 7 bases, in that order; junction bases with no gene match: 12. The CDR3 is made up of 16 amino acids. Germline V gene lookup returns CDR1 SGHTA and CDR2 FQGNSA. The DNA for the CDR3 is TGTGCCAGCAGCATACAGACAGGGGCTGGTGGCGGGGAGCTGTTTTTT. Encoded protein: CASSIQTGAGGGELFF.

A few counts support this clone. The rearrangement uses TRBV28 and TRBJ2-7; 8 positions agree with TRBD2. This CDR3 comprises 15 residues. Germline V gene lookup returns CDR1 MDHEN and CDR2 SYDVKM. The V gene end was trimmed by 3 bases and the J gene end by 7 bases; junction bases not matched to a gene: 11. CDR3 sequence (DNA): TGTGCCAGCAGTTTTCGGGGGGGCGTCAAAATAGAGCAGTACTTC. It is translated as CASSFRGGVKIEQYF. Looking up the rest from reference TRBV28 and TRBJ2-7 gives the full variable domain: DVKVTQSSRYLVKRTGEKVFLECVQDMDHENMFWYRQDPGLGLRLIYFSYDVKMKEKGDIPEGYSVSREKKERFSLILESASTNQTSMYLCASSFRGGVKIEQYFGPGTRLTVT.

The chain is built from TRBV28 and TRBJ2-7; D might be TRBD1 (5 bases). Germline loops: CDR1 MDHEN, CDR2 SYDVKM. Trimming left V 7 bases short and J 6 bases short, with 28 bases between. The CDR3 consists of 17 residues. The CDR3 protein is CASTSAGGASTKGEQYF. For the CDR3, the DNA is TGTGCCAGCACTTCCGCTGGTGGGGCGTCTACGAAGGGCGAGCAGTACTTC.

This clone was detected many times. The chain carries TRBV21-1 and TRBJ1-2. TRBV21-1 is a listed pseudogene. The CDR3 contains 13 residues. This chain's CDR3 is CASSREGRVGYTF. The CDR3 DNA is TGTGCCAGCAGCAGGGAAGGGCGGGTTGGCTACACCTTC.

CDR3 loop: CASSLESPSTGELFF. In nucleotides, the CDR3 is TGTGCCAGCAGCCTAGAAAGTCCGAGCACCGGGGAGCTGTTTTTT. The J gene is TRBJ2-2, the V gene TRBV5-4, with D uncertain. CDR3 length: 15 amino acids. Trimming cost V 4 bases and J 4 bases, with 14 bases left between them. Germline V lookup: CDR1 SGHNT, CDR2 YYREEE (reference sequence). The variable domain in full, completed from reference TRBV5-4 and TRBJ2-2, reads ETGVTQSPTHLIKTRGQQVTLRCSSQSGHNTVSWYQQALGQGPQFIFQYYREEENGRGNFPPRFSGLQFPNYSSELNVNALELDDSALYLCASSLESPSTGELFFGEGSRLTVL.

J is TRBJ2-3 and V is TRBV7-9; 16 nucleotides agree with TRBD2. Looked up from germline, CDR1 is SEHNR and CDR2 is FQNEAQ (reference sequence). With 6 bases clipped from V and 3 bases from J, the junction kept 9 bases outside the gene matches. This CDR3 is 18 amino acids long. The CDR3: CASSGPGLAGGPTDTQYF. Here the CDR3 DNA reads TGTGCCAGCAGTGGGCCGGGACTAGCGGGAGGGCCGACAGATACGCAGTATTTT. The variable domain in full, completed from reference TRBV7-9 and TRBJ2-3, reads DTGVSQNPRHKITKRGQNVTFRCDPISEHNRLYWYRQTLGQGPEFLTYFQNEAQLEKSRLLSDRFSAERPKGSFSTLEIQRTEQGDSAMYLCASSGPGLAGGPTDTQYFGPGTRLTVL.

In its sample, this clone was seen a few times. This chain connects TRBV4-3 to TRBJ2-7; 7 bases line up with TRBD2. Germline V gene lookup returns CDR1 LGHNA and CDR2 YSLEER. The CDR3 runs to 15 residues. Trimming took 1 base from V and 2 from J; bases not matched to a gene: 5. CDR3 sequence: CASSQGWLAAYEQYF. In DNA form, the CDR3 reads TGCGCCAGCAGCCAAGGCTGGCTAGCGGCCTACGAGCAGTACTTC.

The chain combines TRBV6-5 with TRBJ2-1, with TRBD1 matching 9 bases. Germline CDR1 MNHEY, CDR2 SVGAGI. The CDR3 runs 15 residues. The V and J ends lost 4 bases and 7 bases, in that order; junction bases with no gene match: 8. The CDR3 bases are TGTGCCAGCAGTTCGCCGGGACAGGGACGGAATGAGCAGTTCTTC. Its protein product is CASSSPGQGRNEQFF.

This chain links TRBV7-6 with TRBJ2-3; no clear D. Trimming left V 3 bases short and J 3 bases short, with 7 bases between. This CDR3 is 13 amino acids long. Germline assignment: CDR1 SGHVS and CDR2 FNYEAQ. CDR3 region: CASSFAVTDTQYF. CDR3 bases: TGTGCCAGCAGCTTCGCGGTAACAGATACGCAGTATTTT.

This clone has just a few counts. The chain links TRBV5-1 to TRBJ1-3; the D is unclear. V dropped 0 bases and J dropped 4 bases, with 8 bases sitting between them. The CDR3 runs 14 residues. Germline lookup yields CDR1 SGHRS and CDR2 YFSETQ. DNA for the CDR3: TGCGCCAGCAGCTTGGACATAACAGGAAACACCATATATTTT. This sequence encodes CASSLDITGNTIYF.

As DNA, the CDR3 is TGTGCCAGCAGCTACCGGGACAGGGTCTCCCCACTGCTCGGGCAGTACTTC. The encoded protein is CASSYRDRVSPLLGQYF. The rearrangement links TRBV21-1 to TRBJ2-7; the D segment call TRBD1 is taken from the table without a DNA check. TRBV21-1 is classified as a pseudogene. The CDR3 is made up of 17 amino acids.

This chain connects TRBV29-1 to TRBJ1-2; 11 nucleotides agree with TRBD1. The CDR3 length is 14 residues. Trimming took 2 bases from V and 10 from J; bases not matched to a gene: 9. Germline values: CDR1 SQVTM, CDR2 ANQGSEA. The CDR3 coding sequence is TGCAGCGTTGAACCGAGGACAGGGGGCGTCGACTACACCTTC. Residues: CSVEPRTGGVDYTF.

The chain employs TRBV7-9 and TRBJ1-1; 9 nucleotides align to TRBD1. Germline values: CDR1 SEHNR, CDR2 FQNEAQ (reference sequence). With 0 bases clipped from V and 0 bases from J, the junction kept 5 bases outside the gene matches. The CDR3 runs to 17 residues. The CDR3 nucleotides read TGTGCCAGCAGCTTAGCCGGGACAGGGATCATGAACACTGAAGCTTTCTTT. Amino acid sequence: CASSLAGTGIMNTEAFF.

This rearrangement joins TRBV5-1 to TRBJ2-7; D perhaps matches TRBD2 (5 bases). This CDR3 is built from 14 residues. CDR1 and CDR2 from the germline V gene are SGHRS and YFSETQ. V lost 4 bases and J lost 3, with 14 bases in between. DNA for the CDR3: TGCGCCAGCAGCCCCCGAGAGACTATCTACGAGCAGTACTTC. Protein: CASSPRETIYEQYF.

This clone was observed at least ten times. The chain employs TRBV2 and TRBJ1-4, with 8 bases that match TRBD1. The CDR3 contains 13 residues. The V gene's germline CDR1 is SNHLY and CDR2 FYNNEI. The trim removed 6 bases at V and 7 bases at J, leaving 4 bases unmatched. The CDR3 sequence: CASRDRVGEKLFF. The DNA for the CDR3 is TGTGCCAGCAGGGACAGGGTGGGTGAAAAACTGTTTTTT.

The chain joins TRBV27 to TRBJ1-1; D is undetermined. The V gene's germline CDR1 is MNHEY and CDR2 SMNVEV (reference sequence). The CDR3 extends over 13 amino acids. V lost 1 base, J lost 5 bases, and 8 bases lay in between. The CDR3 spells CASSLYQETEAFF. The DNA of the CDR3 is TGTGCCAGCAGTTTATACCAGGAAACTGAAGCTTTCTTT.

This clone was seen more than once but under ten times. The V and J genes are TRBV7-2 and TRBJ2-1; D call uncertain. V gave up 5 bases and J gave up 10 bases, with 15 bases separating them. CDR3 length: 13 residues. From germline, CDR1 is SGHTA and CDR2 FQGNSA. CDR3 sequence reads: CASSRTFRVEQFF. CDR3 coding DNA: TGTGCCAGCAGCCGTACATTTCGGGTCGAGCAGTTCTTC.

This clone was counted between two and nine times. The same CDR3 also results from other DNA sequences found in this sample. The chain employs TRBV7-2 and TRBJ2-5, with 8 positions matching TRBD2. The V segment lost 3 bases and the J segment 4 bases; nucleotides outside the gene matches: 4. Germline CDR1 and CDR2: SGHTA and FQGNSA. This CDR3 comprises 14 residues. CDR3: CASSFSGTGETQYF. DNA for the CDR3: TGTGCCAGCAGCTTTAGCGGGACTGGAGAGACCCAGTACTTC.